This TCR beta chain comes out of a study of control samples from healthy donors and cancer patients. Measured with immunoSEQ multiplex PCR; TCRdb has only the in-frame clones, and not every one. This table holds some 120,000 clones, around 90% found once. The clonotype comes from a man aged 18 to 30 in good health. The sample was blood.

The CDR3 DNA sequence: TGTGCCAGCAGCGATTCGACAGGGTCCGTCGCAGATACGCAGTATTTT. Amino acid sequence: CASSDSTGSVADTQYF. The chain carries TRBV6-2 or TRBV6-3 and TRBJ2-3; 7 bases fit TRBD1. V was clipped by 6 bases and J by 4 bases; unmatched bases: 13. This CDR3 spans 16 amino acids. Per the germline V gene, CDR1 is MNHEY and CDR2 is SVGEGT.